This TCR beta chain was found in a study of cytomegalovirus exposure and HLA in healthy donors. The study, taken as a whole, reports: Reported performance of the classifier showed diagnosis of cytomegalovirus status with high specificity and sensitivity. Cytomegalovirus association was listed for about 170 TCR beta chains.

The CDR3 runs to 15 residues. Germline lookup yields CDR1 SGHRS and CDR2 YFSETQ. The ends were cut back, 0 bases at V and 6 bases at J, with 10 bases in the middle. PCR amplification relied on 60 Vbeta primers (plus 13 Jbeta primers). Clones were read by immunoSEQ multiplex PCR, and TCRdb kept only the in-frame ones, dropping some. The sample yields 100,000 to 150,000 clones, over 60% seen once. Unrecorded immune exposure was likely among donors, who were nominally healthy when sampled. To note about this clone: Its cognate antigen is unknown.

This chain uses TRBV5-1 with TRBJ1-6; TRBD1 might be the D (5 bases). The sequenced sample consisted of PBMCs. The TCR sequence derives from a woman between 40 and 50 years old in good health and CMV-seropositive. The CDR3 region is CASSLVPGPNSPLHF. CDR3 nucleotide sequence: TGCGCCAGCAGCTTGGTACCAGGGCCTAATTCACCCCTCCACTTT.